These 10 T cell receptor beta chains originate from one sample sequenced in a study of T cell responses to AZD1222 COVID-19 vaccine. The data were produced by immunoSEQ multiplex PCR, yet TCRdb's version contains in-frame clones alone and is incomplete. The sample has over 130,000 clones; 85% to 95% are singletons. Sequenced here: peripheral blood, sampled on day 0 of AZD1222 vaccination. Every receptor here comes from an adult in good health.

The count of this clone is one. This chain links TRBV29-1 with TRBJ1-1, with TRBD1 matching 7 bases. The J segment lost 5 bases and the V segment lost 7 bases, leaving 10 bases of the junction unmatched. Germline V gives CDR1 SQVTM, CDR2 ANQGSEA. CDR3 size: 13 residues. The DNA for the CDR3 is TGCAGCGCACTACAGGGGCCCGGGACTGAAGCTTTCTTT. It is translated as CSALQGPGTEAFF.

The chain couples TRBV20-1 to TRBJ1-4; D unresolved. The CDR3 has 11 amino acids. Looked up from germline, CDR1 is DFQATT and CDR2 is SNEGSKA (reference sequence). The V end was cut by 6 bases, the J end by 8 bases, with 10 bases between. CDR3 loop: CSAPTGEKLFF. The CDR3 DNA reads TGCAGTGCCCCGACGGGAGAAAAACTGTTTTTT.

The V and J genes are TRBV19 and TRBJ1-2; D is perhaps TRBD1 (5 bases). Germline V gene lookup returns CDR1 LNHDA and CDR2 SQIVND (reference sequence). The CDR3 runs 13 residues. V lost 5 bases and J 8 bases, leaving 15 bases between the germline ends. The chain's CDR3 is CASSLGPRGGYTF. Written as DNA, the CDR3 is TGTGCCAGTAGTCTAGGACCAAGGGGAGGCTACACCTTC.

The genes are TRBV19 and TRBJ1-4; 8 bases fit TRBD1. This CDR3 contains 15 residues. Per the germline V gene, CDR1 is LNHDA and CDR2 is SQIVND (reference sequence). With 1 base clipped from V and 5 bases from J, the junction kept 3 bases outside the gene matches. CDR3 amino acids: CASSIAHRGNEKLFF. CDR3 sequence (DNA): TGTGCCAGTAGTATAGCCCACAGGGGGAATGAAAAACTGTTTTTT.

The chain couples TRBV19 to TRBJ1-4; D unresolved. The CDR3 has 15 residues. V was pared by 5 bases and J by 4 bases, with 14 bases between. The germline V gene encodes CDR1 LNHDA and CDR2 SQIVND (reference sequence). CDR3 sequence: CASSPGAQLNEKLFF. CDR3 nucleotide sequence: TGTGCCAGTAGTCCCGGTGCTCAGCTTAATGAAAAACTGTTTTTT.

This rearrangement joins TRBV27 to TRBJ1-4; 9 nucleotides agree with TRBD1. The J segment lost 0 bases and the V segment lost 0 bases, leaving 11 bases of the junction unmatched. This CDR3 contains 20 residues. Germline CDR1 and CDR2: MNHEY and SMNVEV (reference sequence). CDR3 sequence: CASSLSTSGQGGSTNEKLFF. The CDR3, as DNA: TGTGCCAGCAGTTTATCCACCTCGGGACAGGGTGGTTCAACTAATGAAAAACTGTTTTTT.

The rearrangement links TRBV11-3 to TRBJ2-1; unclear D gene. The CDR3 has 14 residues. Germline V CDR1 and CDR2: SGHNT, YENEEA. Trimming removed 5 bases from V and 6 bases from J, with 14 bases in between. Here the CDR3 reads CASSPAEDLNEQFF. CDR3 DNA: TGTGCCAGCAGCCCAGCTGAAGATCTCAATGAGCAGTTCTTC.

This clone showed up just once. The V gene is TRBV19, the J gene TRBJ1-3; D gene uncertain. V gave up 4 bases and J gave up 4 bases, with 8 bases separating them. The CDR3 spans 13 residues. Germline V CDR1 and CDR2: LNHDA, SQIVND (reference sequence). CDR3 sequence reads: CASSTGPGNTIYF. The DNA for the CDR3 is TGTGCCAGTAGTACGGGCCCCGGAAACACCATATATTTT.

The V gene is TRBV7-8, the J gene TRBJ2-5; 7 bases agree with TRBD1. The CDR3 has 15 residues. Germline CDR1 and CDR2: SGHVS and FQNEAQ. The V and J ends lost 5 bases and 3 bases, in that order; junction bases with no gene match: 9. CDR3 region: CASSGRDRRKETQYF. The CDR3 DNA is TGTGCCAGCAGCGGACGGGACAGACGAAAAGAGACCCAGTACTTC.

The rearrangement joins TRBV7-9 to TRBJ2-7; D uncertain. Trimming stripped 4 bases from V and 5 bases from J, with 18 bases between. CDR1 and CDR2 (germline): SEHNR, FQNEAQ (reference sequence). The CDR3 runs 15 residues. The CDR3 here is CASSSDSLFLHEQYF. The CDR3 DNA sequence: TGTGCCAGCAGCTCTGACTCTCTCTTCTTGCACGAGCAGTACTTC.